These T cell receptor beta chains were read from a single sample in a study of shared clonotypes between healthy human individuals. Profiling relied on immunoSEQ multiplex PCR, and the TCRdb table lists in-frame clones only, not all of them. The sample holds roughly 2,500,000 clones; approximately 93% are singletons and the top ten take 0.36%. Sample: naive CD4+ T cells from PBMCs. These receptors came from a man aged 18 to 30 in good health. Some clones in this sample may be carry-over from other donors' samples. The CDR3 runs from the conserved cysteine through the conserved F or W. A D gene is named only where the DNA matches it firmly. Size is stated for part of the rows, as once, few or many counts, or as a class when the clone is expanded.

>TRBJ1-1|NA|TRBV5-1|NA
CASSLHQNTEAFF
TGCGCCAGCAGCTTGCACCAGAACACTGAAGCTTTCTTT
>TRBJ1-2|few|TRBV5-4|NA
CASSLVGRENYGYTF
TGTGCCAGCAGCTTAGTTGGCAGGGAAAACTATGGCTACACCTTC
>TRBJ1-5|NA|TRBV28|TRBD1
CASSQQGTQPQHF
TGTGCCAGCAGTCAACAGGGGACTCAGCCCCAGCATTTT
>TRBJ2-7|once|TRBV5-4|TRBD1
CASRESSGQGYEQYF
TGTGCCAGCAGGGAATCTTCGGGACAGGGCTACGAGCAGTACTTC
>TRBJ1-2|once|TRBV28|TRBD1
CASSLRGGAAGYTF
TGTGCCAGCAGTTTAAGAGGGGGCGCCGCTGGCTACACCTTC
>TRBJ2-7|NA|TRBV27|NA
CASSLRAPYEQYF
TGTGCCAGCAGTTTAAGGGCCCCCTACGAGCAGTACTTC
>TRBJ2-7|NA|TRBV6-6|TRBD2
CASYLSGGGPRGQYF
TGTGCCAGCTATTTAAGCGGGGGCGGACCCCGGGGGCAGTACTTC
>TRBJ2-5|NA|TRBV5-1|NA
CASSFFGSEPQYF
TGCGCCAGCAGCTTTTTTGGCTCCGAACCCCAGTACTTC
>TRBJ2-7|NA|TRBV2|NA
CASRYRDFYSYEQYF
TGTGCCAGCAGGTACCGGGACTTCTACTCCTACGAGCAGTACTTC
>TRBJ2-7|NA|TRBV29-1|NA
CSVERIRGEQYF
TGCAGCGTTGAGAGGATCCGGGGCGAGCAGTACTTC
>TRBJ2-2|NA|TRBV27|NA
CASSLDGLRVAGELFF
TGTGCCAGCAGCCTAGACGGTCTCCGGGTAGCCGGGGAGCTGTTTTTT
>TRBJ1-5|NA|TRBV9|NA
CASSEEPQPQHF
TGTGCCAGCAGCGAAGAACCTCAGCCCCAGCATTTT
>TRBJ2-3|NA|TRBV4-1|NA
CASSQGTDGLSTDTQYF
TGCGCCAGCAGCCAAGGGACCGACGGCCTTTCCACAGATACGCAGTATTTT
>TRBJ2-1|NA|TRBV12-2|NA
CASRSRGLNEQFF
TGTGCAAGTCGCTCTCGAGGGCTTAATGAGCAGTTCTTC
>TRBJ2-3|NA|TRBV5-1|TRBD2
CASRAGTSGITDTQYF
TGCGCCAGCAGGGCCGGGACTAGCGGGATCACAGATACGCAGTATTTT
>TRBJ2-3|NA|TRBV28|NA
CASSPPPGSSTDTQYF
TGTGCCAGCAGTCCACCCCCAGGAAGTAGCACAGATACGCAGTATTTT
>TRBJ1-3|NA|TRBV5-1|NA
CASSSHTGGGNTIYF
TGCGCCAGCAGCTCTCACACCGGTGGTGGAAACACCATATATTTT
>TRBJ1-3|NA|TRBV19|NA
CASRQDTVSGNTIYF
TGTGCCAGCCGACAGGACACTGTCTCTGGAAACACCATATATTTT
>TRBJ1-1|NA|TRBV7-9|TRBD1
CASSSRGDRDPEAFF
TGTGCCAGCAGCTCAAGAGGAGACAGGGACCCTGAAGCTTTCTTT